This TCR beta chain was sequenced during a study of tissue T cells after allogeneic stem cell transplantation. Sequencing used immunoSEQ multiplex PCR; TCRdb keeps in-frame clones, though not all of them. The data show almost 9,500 clones, approximately 45% seen once. Described time point: mouse harvest day 7 after allogeneic transplant. Mouse grafts combined 10^7 T-cell-depleted bone marrow cells with 10^6 splenic CD5+ T cells. Tissues came from B6→BALB/c major-mismatch GVHD mice at day 7 or 14. Study-level results: TCR repertoires tracked anatomic similarity, regardless of disease or transplant status. Motif-based clustering found tissue-specific repertoire signatures shared across patients, though few clones were shared. The patient cohort was small and clinically heterogeneous, with limited sampling depth.

Trimming removed 2 bases from V and 0 bases from J, with 6 bases in between. Looked up from germline, CDR1 is KGHPV and CDR2 is FQNQEV (reference sequence). This CDR3 region has 14 residues. On this clone: Its antigen remains unidentified. Gene names are the mouse ones. The read gets to within 1 residue of the CDR3 end, and the germline J gene fills in the rest.

What was sequenced was gut tissue. The J gene is TRBJ2-4, the V gene TRBV26; D not certain. This TCR came from a female BALB/c mouse given C57BL/6 T cells with graft-versus-host disease after an allogeneic hematopoietic cell transplant. CDR3 sequence reads: CASSLRFSQNTLYF. CDR3 DNA, as far as it was read: TGTGCCAGCAGTCTGAGGTTTAGTCAAAACACCTTGTAC.